This T cell receptor (beta chain) was identified during a study of cytomegalovirus exposure and HLA in healthy donors. In this sample, this clone turned up once. Both 60 Vbeta primers and 13 Jbeta primers went into the PCR. Assay used: immunoSEQ multiplex PCR; TCRdb lists only in-frame clones, some missing. This sample has around 93,000 clones; approximately 80% occur once, and the top ten carry more than 3%. Trimming took off 6 bases at V and 7 bases at J, with 10 bases between the two ends. The CDR3 sequence is 11 residues long. CDR1 is SQVTM, CDR2 ANQGSEA, per germline. The specimen was PBMCs. The chain is built from TRBV29-1 and TRBJ2-1; possibly TRBD1 for D (5 bases). The sequence was obtained from a young man in good health and CMV-seropositive. The CDR3 region is CSVARANEQFF. CDR3 sequence (DNA): TGCAGCGTAGCCAGGGCGAATGAGCAGTTCTTC.